The sequence of this T cell receptor (beta chain) was determined in a study of PD-1 blockade in classical Hodgkin lymphoma. Study-level information: A 3 mg/kg intravenous dose of nivolumab was received by patients every 2 weeks.

The study's findings and limits: Whatever underlies the repertoire differences (possibly disease activity or prior therapy) remains undefined. Complete responders showed a baseline diversity that resembled the diversity of newly diagnosed patients. Unlike CD8+ TCR diversity, which did not rise significantly by C4D1, CD4+ TCR diversity did.

In the case of this clone: What it binds is unknown.

Germline V CDR1 and CDR2: SGHTA, FQGTGA. The length of the CDR3 is 15 residues. J lost 5 bases, V lost 6 bases, and 9 bases had no gene match. Each patient experienced a relapse that followed autologous stem cell transplantation, and brentuximab vedotin exposure varied. TCRdb keeps only in-frame clones here, not all; method: immunoSEQ multiplex PCR. The profile shows nearly 100,000 clones, around 80% of them singletons. This specimen consisted of peripheral blood mononuclear cells (PBMCs), obtained at baseline. V usage is TRBV7-3 and J usage is TRBJ2-2, with 7 bases fitting TRBD1. The receptor was derived from a human donor with classical Hodgkin lymphoma. CDR3 sequence reads: CASSSQGLGTGELFF. The CDR3 nucleotides are TGTGCCAGCAGTTCACAGGGGCTAGGGACCGGGGAGCTGTTTTTT.